A single T cell receptor beta chain is shown here with its context. The V segment lost 4 bases and the J segment 0 bases; nucleotides outside the gene matches: 15. The CDR3 sequence is 20 residues long. The germline V gene has CDR1 LGHNA and CDR2 YNFKEQ. This entry comes from a study of blood T cell repertoires in COVID-19. The wider study: Both acute and convalescent COVID-19 samples were obtained from the United States, Italy and Spain. Sources were T cells, B-cell-depleted T cells, or PBMCs; the material itself was cDNA or gDNA.

Authors' methods: Amplification with reference gene primers provided the estimates of nucleated cell counts. Sequencing used immunoSEQ multiplex PCR; TCRdb keeps in-frame clones, though not all of them. That table furnishes V, J and clone size, whereas the DNA furnished D and trimming. The sample yields over 300,000 clones, around 89% seen once. The source material was PBMCs or T cells enriched from blood (not recorded which). The chain carries TRBV4-2 and TRBJ2-1; 10 positions agree with TRBD1. The receptor was isolated from a woman in her 30s with acute COVID-19. The CDR3 sequence is CASSPARRTGGKSSYNEQFF. DNA for the CDR3: TGTGCCAGCAGCCCAGCGCGCCGGACAGGGGGGAAAAGCTCCTACAATGAGCAGTTCTTC.